The T cell receptor beta chain described here comes from a study of long-term antiretroviral therapy in people with HIV. On the study more broadly: Sampling started about a decade before the 2015 immediate-ART recommendation. General observations from the study: Repertoires with HIV possessed tighter CDR3 length spans than those of controls.

Running of the v3.0 immunoSEQ assay took place at survey level. Data came from immunoSEQ multiplex PCR; TCRdb stores just in-frame clones and leaves some out. The sample contains some 25,000 clones, about 86% of which appear only once. This clone was counted a few times. Antigen unknown. The V segment lost 5 bases and the J segment 5 bases; nucleotides outside the gene matches: 7. Germline values: CDR1 SGDLS, CDR2 YYNGEE. This CDR3 has 14 residues. Treatment for all HIV-infected participants took place in the United States. Ahead of DNA extraction, samples held roughly 1-11 million cryopreserved PBMC each.

The specimen was unsorted PBMCs, collected 0.7 years before starting antiretroviral therapy. This sequence joins TRBV9 and TRBJ2-7; 10 bases are shared with TRBD2. This receptor was obtained from a man in his thirties or forties with HIV. CDR3 nucleotides: TGTGCCAGCAGTCCAGGGACTAGCGCCGACGAGCAGTACTTC. Translated: CASSPGTSADEQYF.